Following are 32 T cell receptor beta chains from one sample sequenced in a study of shared clonotypes between healthy human individuals. Produced via immunoSEQ multiplex PCR; TCRdb's table is partial and in-frame only. This table has hundreds of thousands of clones, 73% appearing once. Sequencing was performed on memory CD4+ T cells sorted from blood. The subset is: CD45RA-negative fraction. These TCRs come from a young woman in good health.

The chain joins TRBV4-1 to TRBJ2-3; no reliable D call. The CDR3 runs to 13 residues. CDR1 and CDR2 from the germline V gene are MGHRA and YSYEKL. Trimming removed 0 bases from V and 6 bases from J, with 7 bases in between. The CDR3: CASSQDQADTQYF. For the CDR3, the DNA is TGCGCCAGCAGCCAAGATCAAGCGGATACGCAGTATTTT.

This clone has more than one count but fewer than ten. This chain connects TRBV7-9 to TRBJ1-2; TRBD1 might be the D (6 bases). With 3 bases removed from V and 4 bases from J, the gap between germline ends came to 9 bases. The CDR3 runs to 13 residues. Germline CDR1 and CDR2: SEHNR and FQNEAQ (reference sequence). The CDR3 nucleotides are TGTGCCAGCAGCTTCGGACAGATCTATGGCTACACCTTC. Translating gives CASSFGQIYGYTF.

The rearrangement links TRBV7-2 to TRBJ2-1; D is unresolved. Trimming removed 2 bases from V and 7 bases from J, with 9 bases in between. The germline V gene has CDR1 SGHTA and CDR2 FQGNSA. The CDR3 is 13 amino acids. The CDR3 bases are TGTGCCAGCAGCTTATCCCGTGGGAATGAGCAGTTCTTC. It translates to CASSLSRGNEQFF.

This chain links TRBV7-2 with TRBJ2-2; 8 nucleotides agree with TRBD2. This CDR3 region has 16 residues. The junction had 6 bases not matched to a gene; V was cut back by 5 bases and J by 1 base. In germline, CDR1 is SGHTA, CDR2 FQGNSA. CDR3 nucleotide sequence: TGTGCCAGCAGCGTACCAAGCGGGAGGAACACCGGGGAGCTGTTTTTT. Translated, it gives CASSVPSGRNTGELFF.

This chain joins TRBV28 and TRBJ2-7; D gene unclear. From germline, CDR1 is MDHEN and CDR2 SYDVKM. The V and J ends lost 4 bases and 3 bases respectively, with 28 bases between them. The CDR3 runs 19 residues. The CDR3 loop is CASSSPLLTWQTADYEQYF. The CDR3 DNA reads TGTGCCAGCAGTTCACCCCTCCTAACGTGGCAGACGGCCGACTACGAGCAGTACTTC.

V usage is TRBV5-1 and J usage is TRBJ2-4; D call uncertain. Germline lookup yields CDR1 SGHRS and CDR2 YFSETQ. Trimming took off 4 bases at V and 6 bases at J, with 17 bases between the two ends. The CDR3 has 15 residues. CDR3 nucleotide sequence: TGCGCCAGCAGCCCAGCTCTCTTTGACCTAAACATTCAGTACTTC. It yields the protein CASSPALFDLNIQYF.

This clone showed up just once. This specimen includes other DNA sequences encoding the same CDR3. This chain links TRBV28 with TRBJ2-5; the match to TRBD2 covers 9 bases. From germline, CDR1 is MDHEN and CDR2 SYDVKM. This CDR3 contains 13 residues. J was trimmed by 5 bases and V by 4 bases; bases with no gene match: 2. The CDR3 loop is CASSSSGRETQYF. In nucleotides, the CDR3 is TGTGCCAGCAGTTCCAGCGGGAGGGAGACCCAGTACTTC.

The genes are TRBV18 and TRBJ2-3; 8 positions agree with TRBD2. Germline V CDR1 and CDR2: KGHSH, LQKENI. V shed 4 bases, J shed 0 bases, and the junction held 9 bases outside the gene matches. This CDR3 comprises 17 residues. DNA for the CDR3: TGTGCCAGCTCACGGGAGACTAGCGTAACTAGCACAGATACGCAGTATTTT. Its translation: CASSRETSVTSTDTQYF.

This clone occurred a few times. A read error may account for a junction end that differs from germline. This chain joins TRBV6-6 and TRBJ2-7; D remains ambiguous. Germline V gene data show CDR1 as MNHNY and CDR2 as SVGAGI (reference sequence). The CDR3 covers 11 residues. The CDR3 DNA follows: TGTGCCAGCAGTTCCTCCGACGAGCAGTACTTC. Translated: CASSSSDEQYF.

The genes are TRBV4-1 and TRBJ2-5, with 7 nucleotides matching TRBD2. Germline V gives CDR1 MGHRA, CDR2 YSYEKL. V lost 1 base to trimming and J lost 4 bases; unmatched junction nucleotides: 9. The length of the CDR3 is 16 residues. The DNA of the CDR3 is TGCGCCAGCAGCCAAGCCGGGACTATAATTGTAGAGACCCAGTACTTC. As protein: CASSQAGTIIVETQYF.

Comment on this clone: Additional DNA sequences in this sample encode the identical CDR3. The chain joins TRBV19 to TRBJ1-1; possible D gene TRBD1, 5 bases. The V and J ends lost 1 base and 4 bases respectively, with 10 bases between them. Germline CDR1 LNHDA, CDR2 SQIVND (reference sequence). The CDR3 is made up of 14 amino acids. The CDR3 DNA reads as TGTGCCAGTAGTATAGGAGGGGCTGGCACTGAAGCTTTCTTT. It is translated as CASSIGGAGTEAFF.

This clone has more than one count but fewer than ten. The V gene is TRBV18, the J gene TRBJ1-2; TRBD1 might be the D (6 bases). CDR3 length: 11 residues. Trimming shortened V by 4 bases and J by 8 bases, and 8 bases separated the two germline ends. Germline values: CDR1 KGHSH, CDR2 LQKENI. CDR3 DNA sequence: TGTGCCAGCTCACTTGGACAGGGCTACACCTTC. It translates to CASSLGQGYTF. Looking up the rest from reference TRBV18 and TRBJ1-2 gives the full variable domain: NAGVMQNPRHLVRRRGQEARLRCSPMKGHSHVYWYRQLPEEGLKFMVYLQKENIIDESGMPKERFSAEFPKEGPSILRIQQVVRGDSAAYFCASSLGQGYTFGSGTRLTVV.

This chain links TRBV6-5 with TRBJ2-5; TRBD1 matches 7 bases. Looked up from germline, CDR1 is MNHEY and CDR2 is SVGAGI. Trimming removed 11 bases from V and 7 bases from J; junction bases left unmatched: 16. CDR3 length equals 14 residues. This CDR3 reads CAPSGQPFPGTQYF. DNA for the CDR3: TGTGCCCCCTCGGGACAGCCCTTCCCCGGGACCCAGTACTTC.

As DNA, the CDR3 is TGTGCCAGCAGCCCAGGCGTGTCCAGGGGGCGAGGAGTTGAAGCTTTCTTT. This encodes CASSPGVSRGRGVEAFF. The chain employs TRBV5-6 and TRBJ1-1, with 8 bases fitting TRBD1. V shed 4 bases and J 7 bases; nucleotides not matched to a gene: 18. This CDR3 region has 17 residues. CDR1 SGHDT and CDR2 YYEEEE come from the germline V gene.

This chain joins TRBV11-2 and TRBJ1-5; tentative D call: TRBD1 (6 bases). The CDR3 is 15 amino acids. CDR1 is SGHAT, CDR2 FQNNGV, per germline. Trimming shortened V by 2 bases and J by 6 bases, and 14 bases separated the two germline ends. In DNA form, the CDR3 reads TGTGCCAGCAGCTTAACTGGGGGCAGGGCTCAGCCCCAGCATTTT. It encodes CASSLTGGRAQPQHF.

The genes are TRBV29-1 and TRBJ1-4; D possibly corresponds to TRBD1 (5 bases). The CDR3 has 12 residues. With 6 bases removed from V and 6 bases from J, the gap between germline ends came to 11 bases. The V gene's germline CDR1 is SQVTM and CDR2 ANQGSEA. The CDR3 DNA reads TGCAGCGTCGCCGGGGGAGATGAAAAACTGTTTTTT. Its translation: CSVAGGDEKLFF.

The chain recombines TRBV5-1 with TRBJ2-7; D unclear. The V end was cut by 2 bases, the J end by 0 bases, with 12 bases between. The length of the CDR3 is 15 residues. Germline V lookup: CDR1 SGHRS, CDR2 YFSETQ. DNA of the CDR3: TGCGCCAGCAGCTTTATTGGAGCTAGCTCCTACGAGCAGTACTTC. Its protein is CASSFIGASSYEQYF.

This clone occurred once. The chain couples TRBV6-5 to TRBJ2-5; TRBD1 or TRBD2 may be the D gene (5 bases each). The CDR3 runs to 14 residues. Per germline, CDR1 MNHEY and CDR2 SVGAGI. Trimming took off 5 bases at V and 5 bases at J, with 15 bases between the two ends. CDR3 coding DNA: TGTGCCAGCAGTACCCATGGGGGATTTGAGACCCAGTACTTC. Translation gives CASSTHGGFETQYF.

A note on this clone: This sample includes further DNA sequences coding for the same CDR3. V gene TRBV29-1 combines with J gene TRBJ2-3, with D tentatively TRBD2 (6 bases). V dropped 4 bases and J dropped 0 bases, with 8 bases sitting between them. CDR3 size: 13 residues. CDR1 and CDR2 (germline): SQVTM, ANQGSEA. The CDR3 bases are TGCAGCGTTGGCGGGGCGAGCACAGATACGCAGTATTTT. Its translation is CSVGGASTDTQYF.

The rearrangement joins TRBV6-1 to TRBJ2-3, with 10 bases matching TRBD2. The CDR3 totals 15 residues. The V gene end was trimmed by 6 bases and the J gene end by 6 bases; junction bases not matched to a gene: 9. The germline gives CDR1 MNHNS, CDR2 SASEGT. CDR3 sequence reads: CASRPSSGRGDTQYF. Here the CDR3 DNA reads TGTGCCAGCAGGCCCTCTAGCGGGAGAGGCGATACGCAGTATTTT.

This clone showed up many times. The gene calls are TRBV6-5 and TRBJ1-1; D is unresolved. CDR1 and CDR2 (germline): MNHEY, SVGAGI. This CDR3 has 11 residues. Trimming stripped 6 bases from V and 11 bases from J, with 13 bases between. CDR3 sequence (DNA): TGTGCCAGCAGCTCGATGGTGGAGGCTTTCTTT. Amino acids: CASSSMVEAFF.

The chain has TRBV28 and TRBJ1-5, with a tentative D call TRBD1 (6 bases). Trimming removed 4 bases from V and 9 bases from J, with 19 bases in between. The CDR3 length is 15 residues. CDR1 and CDR2 (germline): MDHEN, SYDVKM. This chain's CDR3 is CASSSGQPIKLPQHF. CDR3 sequence (DNA): TGTGCCAGCAGTTCCGGACAGCCTATTAAGTTGCCCCAGCATTTT.

This clone was counted once. CDR3 sequence: CASSLGASSYEQYF. The CDR3 nucleotides read TGTGCCAGCAGCTTAGGGGCTAGCTCCTACGAGCAGTACTTC. V gene TRBV11-2 combines with J gene TRBJ2-7; D gene uncertain. Between the trimmed V and J ends, which lost 1 base and 0 bases, there was a span of 7 bases. The CDR3 runs to 14 residues. Germline lookup yields CDR1 SGHAT and CDR2 FQNNGV.

This clone was detected once. V and J are TRBV29-1 and TRBJ2-4; no firm D call. Trimming left V 1 base short and J 4 bases short, with 8 bases between. Germline V CDR1 and CDR2: SQVTM, ANQGSEA. The CDR3 consists of 13 residues. CDR3 residues: CSVEGPGKNIQYF. The CDR3 region has the DNA TGCAGCGTTGAAGGGCCCGGTAAAAACATTCAGTACTTC.

V usage is TRBV18 and J usage is TRBJ1-2; D gene ambiguous. Trimming took 2 bases from V and 5 from J, leaving 9 bases between them. Germline CDR1 is KGHSH and CDR2 is LQKENI. The CDR3 length is 13 residues. The CDR3 is CASSPREIYGYTF. Here the CDR3 DNA reads TGTGCCAGCTCACCAAGGGAGATATATGGCTACACCTTC.

V is TRBV27 and J is TRBJ2-7; no firm D call. CDR3 length: 12 amino acids. Germline-derived CDR1 and CDR2 are MNHEY and SMNVEV (reference sequence). Trimming took 7 bases from V and 6 from J, leaving 13 bases between them. The CDR3 loop is CASTSLLFEQYF. CDR3 coding DNA: TGTGCCAGCACCTCCCTCCTCTTCGAGCAGTACTTC.

The CDR3 nucleotides read TGTGCCACCAGCAGAGATAAAGTGCTGGCCAAAAACATTCAGTACTTC. Amino acids: CATSRDKVLAKNIQYF. The chain links TRBV15 to TRBJ2-4; D is unresolved. Between the trimmed V and J ends, which lost 0 bases and 1 base, there was a span of 10 bases. This CDR3 contains 16 residues. Looked up from germline, CDR1 is LNHNV and CDR2 is YYDKDF (reference sequence).

This clone was counted a few times. The chain is built from TRBV19 and TRBJ1-1; D may be TRBD1 (5 bases). The germline gives CDR1 LNHDA, CDR2 SQIVND (reference sequence). V was shortened by 6 bases and J by 0 bases, with 11 bases between the two germline ends. The CDR3 has 14 residues. The CDR3 DNA sequence: TGTGCCAGTAGGACCGGGACCTTGAACACTGAAGCTTTCTTT. Encoded protein: CASRTGTLNTEAFF.

The chain links TRBV7-2 to TRBJ2-1, with a weak D call TRBD2 (6 bases). Germline V gives CDR1 SGHTA, CDR2 FQGNSA. The CDR3 extends over 13 amino acids. V lost 8 bases and J lost 4, with 12 bases in between. The CDR3 DNA sequence: TGTGCCAGCCGGATAGCGGAGTACAATGAGCAGTTCTTC. It translates to CASRIAEYNEQFF.

The rearrangement joins TRBV28 to TRBJ2-7, with D perhaps matching TRBD2 (6 bases). CDR1 is MDHEN, CDR2 SYDVKM, per germline. This CDR3 comprises 14 residues. V dropped 2 bases and J dropped 2 bases, with 10 bases sitting between them. CDR3 region: CASSLAGPTYEQYF. In nucleotides, the CDR3 is TGTGCCAGCAGTTTAGCGGGACCTACCTACGAGCAGTACTTC.

The J gene is TRBJ1-1, the V gene TRBV7-2; D is possibly TRBD1 (6 bases). Germline CDR1 and CDR2: SGHTA and FQGNSA. CDR3 length equals 15 residues. V dropped 1 base and J dropped 1 base, with 10 bases sitting between them. CDR3 coding DNA: TGTGCCAGCAGCTTAGACTACAGGGAGAACACTGAAGCTTTCTTT. It specifies CASSLDYRENTEAFF. The complete variable domain, with remaining parts taken from reference TRBV7-2 and TRBJ1-1, reads GAGVSQSPSNKVTEKGKDVELRCDPISGHTALYWYRQSLGQGLEFLIYFQGNSAPDKSGLPSDRFSAERTGGSVSTLTIQRTQQEDSAVYLCASSLDYRENTEAFFGQGTRLTVV.

The chain employs TRBV7-9 and TRBJ1-5; 7 bases line up with TRBD1. The CDR3 is 14 amino acids. Germline values: CDR1 SEHNR, CDR2 FQNEAQ (reference sequence). V was clipped by 2 bases and J by 5 bases; unmatched bases: 3. Here the CDR3 DNA reads TGTGCCAGCAGCTTAAAGGGGGCCGATCAGCCCCAGCATTTT. Its protein product is CASSLKGADQPQHF.